The clone carrying this T cell receptor beta chain was counted once. Assay used: immunoSEQ multiplex PCR; TCRdb lists only in-frame clones, some missing. The sample consists of approximately 210,000 clones, approximately 82% of them appearing once. Participants spanned ages roughly 18 to 90 years and resided in 20 to 30 US areas. Recovered Cohort 3 donors showed two negative PCRs, clearance, or symptom resolution. This sample was included in a study of blood T cell repertoires in COVID-19. About the study: Some COVID-19 samples were acute and others convalescent; all came from the United States, Italy and Spain. The cDNA or gDNA used as material had been derived from T cells, B-cell-depleted T cells, or PBMCs.

The CDR3 is 18 amino acids. The gene calls are TRBV21-1 and TRBJ2-1; the table's D call, TRBD2, has no DNA check behind it. TRBV21-1 is reported as a pseudogene. The sample consisted of PBMCs or T cells enriched from blood (not recorded which). The sequence derives from a man aged 40-50 years who had recovered from COVID-19. CDR3 sequence: CASSKVPSGGASYNEQFF. CDR3 nucleotide sequence: TGTGCCAGCAGCAAAGTCCCCTCCGGGGGGGCCTCCTACAATGAGCAGTTCTTC.